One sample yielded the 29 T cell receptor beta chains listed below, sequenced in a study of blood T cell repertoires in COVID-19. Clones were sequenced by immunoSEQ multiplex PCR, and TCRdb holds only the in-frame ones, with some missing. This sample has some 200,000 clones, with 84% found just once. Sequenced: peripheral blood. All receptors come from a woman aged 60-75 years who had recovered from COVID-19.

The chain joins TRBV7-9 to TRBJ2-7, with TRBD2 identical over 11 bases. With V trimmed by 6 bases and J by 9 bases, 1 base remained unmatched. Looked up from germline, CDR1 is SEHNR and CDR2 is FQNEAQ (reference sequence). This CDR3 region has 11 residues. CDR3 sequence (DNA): TGTGCCAGCAGGGGGACTAGCGGGCAGTACTTC. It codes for CASRGTSGQYF.

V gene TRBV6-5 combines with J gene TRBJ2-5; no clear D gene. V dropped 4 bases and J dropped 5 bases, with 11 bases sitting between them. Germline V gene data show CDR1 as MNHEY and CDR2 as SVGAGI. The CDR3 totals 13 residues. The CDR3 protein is CASSSSPGETQYF. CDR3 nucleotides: TGTGCCAGCAGTTCCTCCCCCGGTGAGACCCAGTACTTC.

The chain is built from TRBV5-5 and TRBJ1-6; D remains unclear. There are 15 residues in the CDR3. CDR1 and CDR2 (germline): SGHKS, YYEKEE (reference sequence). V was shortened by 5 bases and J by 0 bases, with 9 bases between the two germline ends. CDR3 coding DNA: TGTGCCAGCAGGATCGACACCTCCTATAATTCACCCCTCCACTTT. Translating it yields CASRIDTSYNSPLHF.

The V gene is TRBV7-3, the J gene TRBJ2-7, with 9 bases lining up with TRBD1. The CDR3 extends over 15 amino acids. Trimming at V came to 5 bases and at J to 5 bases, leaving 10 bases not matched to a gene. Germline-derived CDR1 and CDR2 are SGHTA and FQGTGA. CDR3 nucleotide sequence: TGTGCCAGCAGCCTCGGGACAGGGATTCAAAACGAGCAGTACTTC. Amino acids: CASSLGTGIQNEQYF. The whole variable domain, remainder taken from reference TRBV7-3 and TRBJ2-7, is GAGVSQTPSNKVTEKGKYVELRCDPISGHTALYWYRQSLGQGPEFLIYFQGTGAADDSGLPNDRFFAVRPEGSVSTLKIQRTERGDSAVYLCASSLGTGIQNEQYFGPGTRLTVT.

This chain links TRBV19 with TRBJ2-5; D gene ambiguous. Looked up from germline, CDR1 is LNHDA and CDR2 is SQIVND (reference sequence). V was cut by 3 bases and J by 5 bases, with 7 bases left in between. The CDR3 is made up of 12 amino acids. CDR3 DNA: TGTGCCAGTAGTATTCGGCGGGAGACCCAGTACTTC. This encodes CASSIRRETQYF.

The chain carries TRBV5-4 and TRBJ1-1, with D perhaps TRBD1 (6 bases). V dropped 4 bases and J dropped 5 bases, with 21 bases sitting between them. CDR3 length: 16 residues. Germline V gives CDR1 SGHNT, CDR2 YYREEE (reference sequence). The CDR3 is CASSRMKTGKGTEAFF. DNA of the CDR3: TGTGCCAGCAGCCGAATGAAAACAGGGAAGGGGACTGAAGCTTTCTTT. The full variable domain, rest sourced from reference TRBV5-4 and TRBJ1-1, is ETGVTQSPTHLIKTRGQQVTLRCSSQSGHNTVSWYQQALGQGPQFIFQYYREEENGRGNFPPRFSGLQFPNYSSELNVNALELDDSALYLCASSRMKTGKGTEAFFGQGTRLTVV.

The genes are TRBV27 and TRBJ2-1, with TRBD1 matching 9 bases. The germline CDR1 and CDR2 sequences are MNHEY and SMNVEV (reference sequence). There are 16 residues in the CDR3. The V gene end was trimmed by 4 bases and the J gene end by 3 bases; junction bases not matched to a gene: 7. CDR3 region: CASSSYRGPSYNEQFF. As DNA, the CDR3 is TGTGCCAGCAGTTCCTACAGGGGGCCTAGCTACAATGAGCAGTTCTTC.

DNA for the CDR3: TGCAGCGCTGAGGGCGGGGAATCAGGGTATGGCTACACCTTC. Encoded protein: CSAEGGESGYGYTF. V gene TRBV29-1 combines with J gene TRBJ1-2; D perhaps matches TRBD1 (5 bases). The CDR3 consists of 14 residues. The germline CDR1 and CDR2 sequences are SQVTM and ANQGSEA. Between the trimmed V and J ends, which lost 7 bases and 5 bases, there was a span of 20 bases.

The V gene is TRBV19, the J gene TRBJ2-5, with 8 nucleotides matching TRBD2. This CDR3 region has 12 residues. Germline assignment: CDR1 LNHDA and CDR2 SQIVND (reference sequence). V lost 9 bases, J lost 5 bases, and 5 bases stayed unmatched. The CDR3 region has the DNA TGTGCCAGGCCGGGGGGGATGGAGACCCAGTACTTC. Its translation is CARPGGMETQYF.

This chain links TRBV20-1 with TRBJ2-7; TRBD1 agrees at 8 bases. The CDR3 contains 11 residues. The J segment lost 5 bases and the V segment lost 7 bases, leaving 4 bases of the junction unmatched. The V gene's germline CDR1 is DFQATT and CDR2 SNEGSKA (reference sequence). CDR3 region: CSGGQADEQYF. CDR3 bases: TGCAGTGGGGGACAGGCCGACGAGCAGTACTTC.

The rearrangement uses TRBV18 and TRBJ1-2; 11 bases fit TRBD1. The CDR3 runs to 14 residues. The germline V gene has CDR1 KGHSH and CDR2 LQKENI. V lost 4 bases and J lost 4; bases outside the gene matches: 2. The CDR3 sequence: CASSRGTGGYGYTF. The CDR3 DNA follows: TGTGCCAGCTCACGCGGGACAGGGGGCTATGGCTACACCTTC.

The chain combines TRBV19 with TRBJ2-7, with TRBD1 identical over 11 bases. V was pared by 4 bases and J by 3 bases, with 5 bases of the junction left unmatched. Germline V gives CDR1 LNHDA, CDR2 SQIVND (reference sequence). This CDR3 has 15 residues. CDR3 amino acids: CASSTRTGGSYEQYF. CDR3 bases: TGTGCCAGTAGTACCAGGACAGGGGGCAGCTACGAGCAGTACTTC.

The CDR3 sequence: CASSLSVLTNEKLFF. As DNA, the CDR3 is TGTGCCAGCAGCTTGTCAGTTTTAACTAATGAAAAACTGTTTTTT. This chain links TRBV7-9 with TRBJ1-4; D unclear. V was shortened by 3 bases and J by 1 base, with 9 bases between the two germline ends. CDR3 length: 15 amino acids. Germline V gene data show CDR1 as SEHNR and CDR2 as FQNEAQ (reference sequence).

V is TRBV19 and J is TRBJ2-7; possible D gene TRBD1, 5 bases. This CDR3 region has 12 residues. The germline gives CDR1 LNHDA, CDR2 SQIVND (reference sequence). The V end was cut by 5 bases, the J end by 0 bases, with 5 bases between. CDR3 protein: CASSGASYEQYF. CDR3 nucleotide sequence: TGTGCCAGTAGTGGGGCCTCCTACGAGCAGTACTTC.

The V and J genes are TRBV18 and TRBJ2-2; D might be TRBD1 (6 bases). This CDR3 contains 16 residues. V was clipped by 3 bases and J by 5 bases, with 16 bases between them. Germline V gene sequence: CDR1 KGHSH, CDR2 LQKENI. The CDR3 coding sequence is TGTGCCAGCTCACCGGTTTGGGCCACAGGGACCGGGGAGCTGTTTTTT. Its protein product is CASSPVWATGTGELFF.

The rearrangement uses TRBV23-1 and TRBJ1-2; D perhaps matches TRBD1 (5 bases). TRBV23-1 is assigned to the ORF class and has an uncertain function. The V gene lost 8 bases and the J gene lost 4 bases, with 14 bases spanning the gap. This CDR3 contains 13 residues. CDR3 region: CASGAAPGYGYTF. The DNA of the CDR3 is TGCGCCAGCGGGGCTGCGCCGGGCTATGGCTACACCTTC.

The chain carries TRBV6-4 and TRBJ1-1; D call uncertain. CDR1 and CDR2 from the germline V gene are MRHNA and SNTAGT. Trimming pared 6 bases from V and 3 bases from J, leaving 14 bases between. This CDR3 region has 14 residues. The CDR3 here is CASSLSPLDTEAFF. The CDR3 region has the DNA TGTGCCAGCAGCCTGTCCCCTCTCGACACTGAAGCTTTCTTT.

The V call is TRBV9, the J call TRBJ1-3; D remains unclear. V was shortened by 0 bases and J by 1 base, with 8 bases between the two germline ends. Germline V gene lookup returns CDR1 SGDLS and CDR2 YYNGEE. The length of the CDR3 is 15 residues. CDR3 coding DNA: TGTGCCAGCAGCGTAGAGGCAGGTTCTGGAAACACCATATATTTT. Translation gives CASSVEAGSGNTIYF. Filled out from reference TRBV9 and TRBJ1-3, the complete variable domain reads DSGVTQTPKHLITATGQRVTLRCSPRSGDLSVYWYQQSLDQGLQFLIQYYNGEERAKGNILERFSAQQFPDLHSELNLSSLELGDSALYFCASSVEAGSGNTIYFGEGSWLTVV.

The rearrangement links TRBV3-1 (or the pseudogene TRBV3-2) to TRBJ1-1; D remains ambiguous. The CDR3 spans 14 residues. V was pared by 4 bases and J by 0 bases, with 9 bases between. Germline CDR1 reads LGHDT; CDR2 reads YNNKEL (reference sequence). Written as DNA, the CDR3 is TGTGCCAGCAGCCCTCTTACGGTGAACACTGAAGCTTTCTTT. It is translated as CASSPLTVNTEAFF.

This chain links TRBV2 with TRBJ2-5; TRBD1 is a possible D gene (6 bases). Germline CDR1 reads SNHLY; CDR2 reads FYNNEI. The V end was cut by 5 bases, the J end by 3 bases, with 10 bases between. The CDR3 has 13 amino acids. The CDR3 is CASSNNREETQYF. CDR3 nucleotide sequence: TGTGCCAGCAGTAATAACAGGGAAGAGACCCAGTACTTC.

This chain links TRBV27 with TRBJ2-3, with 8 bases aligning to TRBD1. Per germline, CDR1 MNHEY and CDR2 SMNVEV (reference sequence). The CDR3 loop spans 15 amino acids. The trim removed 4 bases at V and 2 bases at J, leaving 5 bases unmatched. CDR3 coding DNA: TGTGCCAGCAGTTATACGGACAGGGCCACAGATACGCAGTATTTT. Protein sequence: CASSYTDRATDTQYF.

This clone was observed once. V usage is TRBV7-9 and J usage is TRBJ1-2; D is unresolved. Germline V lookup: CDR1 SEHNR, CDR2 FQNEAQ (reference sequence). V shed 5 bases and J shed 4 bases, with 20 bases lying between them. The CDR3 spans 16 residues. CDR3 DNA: TGTGCCAGCAGCCCTAGGGAGGGCCCAAATCTCTATGGCTACACCTTC. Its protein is CASSPREGPNLYGYTF.

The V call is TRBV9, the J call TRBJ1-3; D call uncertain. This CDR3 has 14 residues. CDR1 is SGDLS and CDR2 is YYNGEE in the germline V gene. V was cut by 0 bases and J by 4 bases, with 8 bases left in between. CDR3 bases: TGTGCCAGCAGCGTAGGGAGGGAGGGAAACACCATATATTTT. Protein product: CASSVGREGNTIYF.

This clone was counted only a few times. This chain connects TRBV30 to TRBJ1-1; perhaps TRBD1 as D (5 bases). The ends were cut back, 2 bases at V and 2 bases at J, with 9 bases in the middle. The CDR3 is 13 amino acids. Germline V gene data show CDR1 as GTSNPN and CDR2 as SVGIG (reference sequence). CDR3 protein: CAWSRGGNTEAFF. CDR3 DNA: TGTGCCTGGAGTCGGGGGGGAAACACTGAAGCTTTCTTT.

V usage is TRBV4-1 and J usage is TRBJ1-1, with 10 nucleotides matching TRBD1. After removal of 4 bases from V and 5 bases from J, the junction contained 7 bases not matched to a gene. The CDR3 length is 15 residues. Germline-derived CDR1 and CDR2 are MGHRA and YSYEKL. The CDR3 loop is CASSRPTGGKTEAFF. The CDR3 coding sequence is TGCGCCAGCAGCCGCCCGACAGGGGGCAAGACTGAAGCTTTCTTT.

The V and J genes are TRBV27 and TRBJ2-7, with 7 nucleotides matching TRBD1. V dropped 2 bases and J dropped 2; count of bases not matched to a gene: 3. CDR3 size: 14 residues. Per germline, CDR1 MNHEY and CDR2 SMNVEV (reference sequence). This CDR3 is CASSLVQGTYEQYF. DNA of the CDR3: TGTGCCAGCAGTTTAGTACAGGGGACCTACGAGCAGTACTTC.

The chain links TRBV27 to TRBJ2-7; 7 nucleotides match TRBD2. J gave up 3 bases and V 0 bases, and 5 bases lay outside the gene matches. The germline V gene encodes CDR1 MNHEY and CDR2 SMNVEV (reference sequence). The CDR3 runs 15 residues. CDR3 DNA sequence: TGTGCCAGCAGTTTATCGGGGCTAGCGGACTACGAGCAGTACTTC. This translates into CASSLSGLADYEQYF.

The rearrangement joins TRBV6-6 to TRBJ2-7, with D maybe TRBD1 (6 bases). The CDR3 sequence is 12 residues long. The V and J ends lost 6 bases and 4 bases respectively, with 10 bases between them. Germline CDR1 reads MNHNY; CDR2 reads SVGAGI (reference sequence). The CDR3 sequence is CASRQQGYEQYF. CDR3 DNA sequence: TGTGCCAGCAGGCAACAGGGTTACGAGCAGTACTTC.

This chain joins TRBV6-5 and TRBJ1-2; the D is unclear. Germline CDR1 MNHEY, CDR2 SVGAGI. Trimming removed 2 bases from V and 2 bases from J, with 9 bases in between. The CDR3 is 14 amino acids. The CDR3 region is CASSYREGNYGYTF. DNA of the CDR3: TGTGCCAGCAGTTACAGGGAGGGAAACTATGGCTACACCTTC.